Listed here are 19 T cell receptor beta chains from one sample, sequenced in a study of graft-versus-host responses after intestinal transplantation. Measured with immunoSEQ multiplex PCR; TCRdb has only the in-frame clones, and not every one. There are under 9,000 clones in the sample; 20% to 30% occur only once, and 3.5% to 5.5% lies in the top ten. This material consisted of alloreactive CD4+ T cells from a mixed lymphocyte reaction culture, taken before intestinal transplant. Subset described: CFSE-low proliferating T cells sorted from approximately six-day pre-transplant mixed lymphocyte reaction (GvH or HvG direction). The receptors stem from a human patient who received an intestinal transplant.

This clone was observed a handful of times. V usage is TRBV10-3 and J usage is TRBJ2-7; 9 nucleotides agree with TRBD1. The CDR3 is 14 residues long. Germline V CDR1 and CDR2: ENHRY, SYGVKD. V lost 3 bases to trimming and J lost 3 bases; unmatched junction nucleotides: 3. The CDR3 sequence: CAISDGTGIYEQYF. CDR3 bases: TGTGCCATCAGTGACGGGACAGGGATCTACGAGCAGTACTTC.

The chain carries TRBV27 and TRBJ2-2; 8 positions match TRBD2. CDR1 MNHEY and CDR2 SMNVEV come from the germline V gene (reference sequence). V lost 3 bases to trimming and J lost 4 bases; unmatched junction nucleotides: 7. This CDR3 region has 16 residues. CDR3 loop: CASSFWTSRGTGELFF. As DNA, the CDR3 is TGTGCCAGCAGTTTCTGGACTAGCCGCGGCACCGGGGAGCTGTTTTTT.

Worth noting for this clone: The junction differs from germline at one of its ends, possibly a read error. The rearrangement uses TRBV6-6 and TRBJ2-7, with a tentative D call TRBD1 (6 bases). The CDR3 runs 14 residues. Looked up from germline, CDR1 is MNHNY and CDR2 is SVGAGI (reference sequence). In DNA form, the CDR3 reads TGTGCCAGCAGCCTAAAAGACAGGCTTTACGAACAGTACTTC. It translates to CASSLKDRLYEQYF.

This clone was counted between two and nine times. The chain joins TRBV4-2 to TRBJ1-2; TRBD1 might be the D (6 bases). This CDR3 is built from 16 residues. V was cut by 0 bases and J by 4 bases, with 15 bases left in between. Germline CDR1 is LGHNA and CDR2 is YNFKEQ. The CDR3 bases are TGTGCCAGCAGCCAAGATACAGGGCCTCCCGGCTATGGCTACACCTTC. Translating it yields CASSQDTGPPGYGYTF.

This rearrangement joins TRBV11-3 to TRBJ1-6, with 7 positions matching TRBD1. This CDR3 contains 18 residues. Germline CDR1 reads SGHNT; CDR2 reads YENEEA. The V gene end was trimmed by 4 bases and the J gene end by 5 bases; junction bases not matched to a gene: 14. This chain's CDR3 is CASSSSQTLQGNNSPLHF. The CDR3 DNA follows: TGTGCCAGCAGCTCCTCTCAGACCCTACAGGGGAATAATTCACCCCTCCACTTT.

This clone is medium-sized (0.01 to 0.1%) in the sample. The J gene is TRBJ1-4, the V gene TRBV7-2, with a possible D match to TRBD1 (5 bases). CDR3 length equals 15 residues. Germline V gives CDR1 SGHTA, CDR2 FQGNSA. With 5 bases removed from V and 3 bases from J, the gap between germline ends came to 13 bases. The CDR3 nucleotides read TGTGCCAGCAGCCCAATGGGGGTTCCTAATGAAAAACTGTTTTTT. It specifies CASSPMGVPNEKLFF.

This chain uses TRBV28 with TRBJ2-7, with 9 bases that match TRBD1. CDR1 is MDHEN and CDR2 is SYDVKM in the germline V gene. This CDR3 contains 15 residues. The V and J ends lost 5 bases and 3 bases, in that order; junction bases with no gene match: 8. CDR3 region: CASSPWTGVSYEQYF. The CDR3 nucleotides are TGTGCCAGCAGTCCCTGGACAGGGGTGAGCTACGAGCAGTACTTC.

This clone occurred a few times. This rearrangement joins TRBV6-1 to TRBJ1-2; D is ambiguous. This CDR3 contains 12 residues. Trimming took 6 bases from V and 3 from J, leaving 8 bases between them. Germline-derived CDR1 and CDR2 are MNHNS and SASEGT. The CDR3 protein is CASSLPDYGYTF. The CDR3 bases are TGTGCCAGCAGCCTACCGGACTATGGCTACACCTTC.

This clone turned up a few times. This chain uses TRBV18 with TRBJ1-2, with 7 positions matching TRBD1. The CDR3 is made up of 14 amino acids. Germline loops: CDR1 KGHSH, CDR2 LQKENI. The V and J ends lost 5 bases and 3 bases, in that order; junction bases with no gene match: 6. In DNA form, the CDR3 reads TGTGCCAGCTCATTCGGACAGGTTGACTATGGCTACACCTTC. Translated: CASSFGQVDYGYTF.

This clone has more than one count but fewer than ten. This rearrangement joins TRBV29-1 to TRBJ1-2, with a possible D match to TRBD1 (5 bases). Germline CDR1 and CDR2: SQVTM and ANQGSEA. The CDR3 has 13 amino acids. V shed 6 bases and J shed 4 bases, with 15 bases lying between them. The CDR3 sequence is CSVQQVLGYGYTF. CDR3 bases: TGCAGCGTCCAACAGGTTCTCGGCTATGGCTACACCTTC.

The chain uses TRBV11-2 and TRBJ2-2, with 9 bases fitting TRBD1. Germline V gives CDR1 SGHAT, CDR2 FQNNGV. The CDR3 extends over 16 amino acids. V lost 5 bases, J lost 5 bases, and 9 bases stayed unmatched. Here the CDR3 DNA reads TGTGCCAGCAGCCTCAACCCGGGACAGGGAACCGGGGAGCTGTTTTTT. This translates into CASSLNPGQGTGELFF.

This clone occurred a few times. This rearrangement joins TRBV28 to TRBJ2-5, with TRBD2 identical over 10 bases. The CDR3 extends over 16 amino acids. CDR1 is MDHEN, CDR2 SYDVKM, per germline. J gave up 5 bases and V 4 bases, and 10 bases lay outside the gene matches. CDR3 residues: CASSYPGRSGRETQYF. The CDR3 coding sequence is TGTGCCAGCAGTTATCCGGGACGTAGCGGGAGGGAGACCCAGTACTTC. Together with reference TRBV28 and TRBJ2-5, the CDR3 gives the full variable domain: DVKVTQSSRYLVKRTGEKVFLECVQDMDHENMFWYRQDPGLGLRLIYFSYDVKMKEKGDIPEGYSVSREKKERFSLILESASTNQTSMYLCASSYPGRSGRETQYFGPGTRLLVL.

In its sample, this clone was seen a few times. The CDR3 nucleotides read TGCAGCGTTCTCTGGGGAGAGACCCAGTACTTC. As protein: CSVLWGETQYF. The chain carries TRBV29-1 and TRBJ2-5; D not resolved. V was trimmed by 5 bases and J by 4 bases, leaving 8 bases between them. The CDR3 length is 11 residues. Germline V gives CDR1 SQVTM, CDR2 ANQGSEA.

This sequence joins TRBV7-3 and TRBJ2-1; 7 nucleotides line up with TRBD1. V dropped 4 bases and J dropped 6; count of bases not matched to a gene: 3. The CDR3 contains 13 residues. CDR1 SGHTA and CDR2 FQGTGA come from the germline V gene. The CDR3 loop reads CASSSWTGNEQFF. CDR3 DNA: TGTGCCAGCAGCTCGTGGACAGGCAATGAGCAGTTCTTC.

The V gene is TRBV10-2, the J gene TRBJ2-6, with D hard to call. Between the trimmed V and J ends, which lost 3 bases and 5 bases, there was a span of 11 bases. CDR1 is WSHSY and CDR2 is SAAADI in the germline V gene. This CDR3 contains 15 residues. The CDR3 loop is CASSDRATRANVLTF. As DNA, the CDR3 is TGCGCCAGCAGTGACAGAGCCACTCGGGCCAACGTCCTGACTTTC.

The chain recombines TRBV5-1 with TRBJ2-3, with D possibly TRBD2 on 5 matching bases. Germline V CDR1 and CDR2: SGHRS, YFSETQ. Trimming pared 5 bases from V and 12 bases from J, leaving 22 bases between. The length of the CDR3 is 14 residues. CDR3 sequence: CASRFGNPELPQYF. As DNA, the CDR3 is TGCGCCAGCAGGTTCGGGAATCCGGAACTACCCCAGTATTTT.

In regard to this clone: Germline and junction disagree at one end, which may indicate a read error. V usage is TRBV28 and J usage is TRBJ2-1, with 9 bases identical to TRBD2. The CDR3 is made up of 16 amino acids. From germline, CDR1 is MDHEN and CDR2 SYDVKM. The CDR3 protein is CASSFTSGLPYNGQFF. CDR3 in DNA: TGTGCCAGCAGTTTCACTAGCGGGCTGCCCTACAATGGGCAGTTCTTC.

V is TRBV7-6 and J is TRBJ2-5, with TRBD2 matching 7 bases. CDR3 length: 15 amino acids. V gave up 0 bases and J gave up 1 base; unmatched junction bases: 2. Germline V gene data show CDR1 as SGHVS and CDR2 as FNYEAQ. The CDR3 reads CASSLAGGLQETQYF. The DNA of the CDR3 is TGTGCCAGCAGCTTAGCGGGAGGGCTCCAAGAGACCCAGTACTTC.

This clone was seen once. CDR3 sequence: CASAVVQESGYTF. The CDR3 region has the DNA TGCGCCAGCGCGGTTGTTCAGGAGAGTGGCTACACCTTC. V usage is TRBV5-1 and J usage is TRBJ1-2; D gene unclear. The CDR3 is 13 residues long. CDR1 is SGHRS and CDR2 is YFSETQ in the germline V gene. Trimming cost V 7 bases and J 7 bases, with 17 bases left between them.